This TCR beta chain came from a study of T cells in Graves' hyperthyroidism and ophthalmopathy. This clonotype has at least ten counts. Amplification yielded TCR beta CDR3 regions, with RNA transcripts as the source. The TCR CDR3 first-round RT-PCR relied on the HTBI primer set. TCRdb independently ran MiXCR on the multiplex PCR reads; one entry per CDR3 protein. The repertoire has over 500,000 distinct CDR3 sequences, about 15% of them found once; the top ten carry 25% to 30%. The junction had 8 bases not matched to a gene; V was cut back by 0 bases and J by 0 bases. Germline CDR1 reads DFQATT; CDR2 reads SNEGSKA (reference sequence). This CDR3 spans 16 amino acids.

The V call is TRBV20-1, the J call TRBJ2-7, with 7 nucleotides matching TRBD2. The clonotype comes from a woman in her 30s with Graves' ophthalmopathy. Sequencing input: blood. CDR3 bases: TGCAGTGCTAGAGATACGGCTAGCGGTCACTCCTACGAGCAGTACTTC. Protein: CSARDTASGHSYEQYF.